This T cell receptor (beta chain) was recorded in a study of cytomegalovirus exposure and HLA in healthy donors. For the study at large: Later, an analysis reported that the 120 or so validation repertoires had used the same platform as the 500 to 750 first-cohort repertoires. Study findings and constraints: Cytomegalovirus status was reportedly diagnosed by the classifier with high specificity and sensitivity. Cytomegalovirus association was listed for approximately 160 TCR beta chains. According to a later analysis, TCR clusters from the first cohort tended to co-occur in the roughly 130 validation repertoires.

As to this clone: What it recognizes is unknown.

Assay used: immunoSEQ multiplex PCR; TCRdb lists only in-frame clones, some missing. The top ten clones hold roughly 10% of a sample with 160,000 or so clones, about four fifths of them seen once. The specimen sequenced was PBMCs. The receptor comes from a man aged 30 to 39 in good health and CMV-seropositive.

CDR3 sequence reads: CASSHFGRRTEAFF. The CDR3 DNA reads as TGCGCCAGCAGCCACTTCGGAAGGAGGACTGAAGCTTTCTTT. The rearrangement uses TRBV4-1 and TRBJ1-1; D call uncertain. The V gene lost 3 bases and the J gene lost 5 bases, with 13 bases spanning the gap. The germline gives CDR1 MGHRA, CDR2 YSYEKL. The CDR3 sequence is 14 residues long.